This T cell receptor beta chain stems from a study of cytomegalovirus exposure and HLA in healthy donors. About this clone itself: Its target is unknown.

The CDR3 sequence is 16 residues long. Germline V CDR1 and CDR2: SGHAT, FQNNGV. Primers included in the PCR were 60 Vbeta and 13 Jbeta primers. Produced via immunoSEQ multiplex PCR; TCRdb's table is partial and in-frame only. There are some 150,000 clones in the sample; just under 85% occur only once, and approximately 1.9% lies in the top ten. General observations from the study: Later analysis identified a missense DCLRE1C variant that was linked to TCR beta V- and J-gene trimming.

V and J are TRBV11-2 and TRBJ2-5; TRBD2 aligns across 7 bases. The tail of the sequence fits TRBJ2-7 better, so the J call may be wrong. The receptor was isolated from a woman between 40 and 55 years old in good health and CMV-seronegative. Source material: PBMCs. The CDR3 region is CASSLMVTGGMNEQYF. The DNA of the CDR3 is TGTGCCAGCAGCTTAATGGTGACGGGGGGTATGAACGAGCAGTACTTC.